Below are 9 T cell receptor beta chains sequenced from a single sample in a study of a mutant IDH1 vaccine in newly diagnosed glioma. As for time point: baseline, week 1 (first vaccination visit). Treatment of the sample: pre-vaccination baseline after standard-of-care therapy. Method: immunoSEQ multiplex PCR; TCRdb's copy keeps in-frame clones and lacks some. The sample holds under 35,000 clones, roughly nine tenths seen once. Source: PBMCs, taken from a glioma patient treated with radiotherapy, temozolomide or both. The receptors derive from a middle-aged woman with glioma.

This chain connects TRBV11-2 to TRBJ2-7; the match to TRBD2 covers 7 bases. The CDR3 is 15 amino acids. V dropped 5 bases and J dropped 3; count of bases not matched to a gene: 10. Germline loops: CDR1 SGHAT, CDR2 FQNNGV. The CDR3 DNA is TGTGCCAGCAGCACGTGGGGCCTAGCGGACTACGAGCAGTACTTC. Protein product: CASSTWGLADYEQYF.

This chain joins TRBV10-3 and TRBJ2-5; 9 nucleotides line up with TRBD1. From germline, CDR1 is ENHRY and CDR2 SYGVKD. The CDR3 covers 14 residues. With V trimmed by 4 bases and J by 4 bases, 4 bases remained unmatched. CDR3 sequence: CAISATGGRETQYF. In nucleotides, the CDR3 is TGTGCCATCAGTGCTACAGGGGGCAGAGAGACCCAGTACTTC.

In this sample, this clone turned up once. This chain connects TRBV30 to TRBJ1-2; tentatively, D is TRBD1 (5 bases). Trimming took off 0 bases at V and 9 bases at J, with 14 bases between the two ends. From germline, CDR1 is GTSNPN and CDR2 SVGIG (reference sequence). The CDR3 contains 13 residues. CDR3 DNA sequence: TGTGCCTGGAGTGTACAGGTTACGCCCAGCTACACCTTC. It is translated as CAWSVQVTPSYTF. The whole variable domain, filled in from reference TRBV30 and TRBJ1-2, reads SQTIHQWPATLVQPVGSPLSLECTVEGTSNPNLYWYRQAAGRGLQLLFYSVGIGQISSEVPQNLSASRPQDRQFILSSKKLLLSDSGFYLCAWSVQVTPSYTFGSGTRLTVV.

V is TRBV7-2 and J is TRBJ1-1; D is undetermined. The CDR3 totals 16 residues. Trimming cost V 2 bases and J 2 bases, with 15 bases left between them. The germline V gene encodes CDR1 SGHTA and CDR2 FQGNSA. The CDR3 bases are TGTGCCAGCAGCTTATATCCTGGCTTTGGAAACACTGAAGCTTTCTTT. It yields the protein CASSLYPGFGNTEAFF.

The chain joins TRBV30 to TRBJ2-5, with no clear D. V gave up 2 bases and J gave up 5 bases, with 6 bases separating them. This CDR3 region has 11 residues. Germline V gene sequence: CDR1 GTSNPN, CDR2 SVGIG (reference sequence). The CDR3 DNA reads as TGTGCCTGGAGTATACGGGAGACCCAGTACTTC. Protein: CAWSIRETQYF.

The chain recombines TRBV4-2 with TRBJ1-1, with TRBD1 matching over 8 bases. V lost 2 bases to trimming and J lost 4 bases; unmatched junction nucleotides: 6. The CDR3 runs 15 residues. CDR1 and CDR2 (germline): LGHNA, YNFKEQ. CDR3 in DNA: TGTGCCAGCAGCCAACAGGGGGCGGGTGGCACTGAAGCTTTCTTT. It is translated as CASSQQGAGGTEAFF.

This rearrangement joins TRBV5-1 to TRBJ2-6, with D maybe TRBD1 (6 bases). Germline lookup yields CDR1 SGHRS and CDR2 YFSETQ. V dropped 4 bases and J dropped 0 bases, with 17 bases sitting between them. The CDR3 extends over 18 amino acids. The CDR3 is CASSPGSGTHSGANVLTF. Here the CDR3 DNA reads TGCGCCAGCAGCCCCGGGTCGGGGACACACTCTGGGGCCAACGTCCTGACTTTC.

The chain recombines TRBV15 with TRBJ1-5; no definite D call. V shed 0 bases and J shed 4 bases, with 10 bases lying between them. The CDR3 covers 15 residues. CDR1 and CDR2 from the germline V gene are LNHNV and YYDKDF (reference sequence). CDR3 sequence reads: CATSRDLGVNQPQHF. The CDR3 DNA is TGTGCCACCAGCAGAGATCTCGGGGTAAATCAGCCCCAGCATTTT.

A few counts support this clone. J is TRBJ2-7 and V is TRBV4-2; tentatively, D is TRBD1 (5 bases). The germline V gene encodes CDR1 LGHNA and CDR2 YNFKEQ. Between the trimmed V and J ends, which lost 1 base and 1 base, there was a span of 11 bases. This CDR3 has 15 amino acids. The CDR3 is CASSQGGRESYEQYF. The CDR3 nucleotides read TGTGCCAGCAGCCAAGGAGGCAGGGAATCCTACGAGCAGTACTTC.